These T cell receptor beta chains were read from a single sample in a study of T cells after yellow fever vaccination. TCRdb ran MiXCR on the 5' RACE reads and lists one entry per CDR3 protein. The repertoire consists of some 110,000 distinct CDR3 sequences, with around 8.6% occurring once and the leading ten covering about 25%. Specimen: CD8+ T cells sorted from PBMCs, collected 45 days after the yellow fever booster vaccination. The receptor set was obtained from a man under 40 who received the YFV17D yellow fever vaccine. Each CDR3 is given with its conserved first and last residue.

J gene: TRBJ1-1
V gene: TRBV20-1
CDR3 protein: CSASDGGDTEAFF

J gene: TRBJ2-1
V gene: TRBV7-8
CDR3 protein: CASSYDQLSEQFF

J gene: TRBJ2-1
V gene: TRBV7-2
CDR3 protein: CASSAKTSGVSYNEQFF

J gene: TRBJ2-3
V gene: TRBV28
CDR3 protein: CASSFGTAPVF

J gene: TRBJ2-3
V gene: TRBV7-2
CDR3 protein: CASSPAGGPDTQYF

J gene: TRBJ2-3
V gene: TRBV6-4
CDR3 protein: CASRALGSDTQYF

J gene: TRBJ1-3
V gene: TRBV12-3/TRBV12-4
CDR3 protein: CASRWTDSGNTIYF

J gene: TRBJ2-2
V gene: TRBV12-3/TRBV12-4
CDR3 protein: CASRSGAGELFF

J gene: TRBJ2-3
V gene: TRBV4-3
CDR3 protein: CASSSDRGSVTDTQYF

J gene: TRBJ1-2
V gene: TRBV30
CDR3 protein: CAWVERDGYTF

J gene: TRBJ2-1
V gene: TRBV4-3
CDR3 protein: CASSQDGLAGDERWFNEQFF

J gene: TRBJ2-5
V gene: TRBV28
CDR3 protein: CASSLLGTGEETQYF

J gene: TRBJ2-7
V gene: TRBV12-3/TRBV12-4
CDR3 protein: CASSFGGALYEQYF

J gene: TRBJ2-3
V gene: TRBV11-2
CDR3 protein: CASSPRLAGITDTQYF

J gene: TRBJ2-7
V gene: TRBV3-1
CDR3 protein: CASSQEGTHYEQYF

J gene: TRBJ2-1
V gene: TRBV5-1
CDR3 protein: CASSLGWGSTSGRTYNEQFF

J gene: TRBJ2-5
V gene: TRBV5-6
CDR3 protein: CASSSPGQGSETQYF

J gene: TRBJ1-5
V gene: TRBV7-9
CDR3 protein: CASSLEGWDQPQHF

J gene: TRBJ2-7
V gene: TRBV29-1
CDR3 protein: CSVESASGGYEQYF

J gene: TRBJ2-7
V gene: TRBV28
CDR3 protein: CASSFLESSYEQYF

J gene: TRBJ1-2
V gene: TRBV29-1
CDR3 protein: CSVDRTAATNYGYTF

J gene: TRBJ2-1
V gene: TRBV7-2
CDR3 protein: CASSLTSFSFF

J gene: TRBJ2-2
V gene: TRBV7-3
CDR3 protein: CASSLFSPSLLAEDTGELFF

J gene: TRBJ2-5
V gene: TRBV14
CDR3 protein: CASSLGLAKETQYF

J gene: TRBJ2-7
V gene: TRBV11-2
CDR3 protein: CASSFGTGPHEQYF

J gene: TRBJ2-7
V gene: TRBV20-1
CDR3 protein: CSARSDTQAYEQYF

J gene: TRBJ2-5
V gene: TRBV4-1
CDR3 protein: CASSQDEDVDRRVEVQETQYF

J gene: TRBJ2-7
V gene: TRBV29-1
CDR3 protein: CSVELRDPAPEQYF

J gene: TRBJ2-2
V gene: TRBV6-5
CDR3 protein: CASEGGTGELFF

J gene: TRBJ2-3
V gene: TRBV15
CDR3 protein: CATSIPTDTQYF

J gene: TRBJ2-2
V gene: TRBV6-5
CDR3 protein: CASSSVSGNTGELFF

J gene: TRBJ2-1
V gene: TRBV7-2
CDR3 protein: CASSLEAGIYNEQFF

J gene: TRBJ1-1
V gene: TRBV6-2/TRBV6-3
CDR3 protein: CASSDSITEAFF

J gene: TRBJ2-1
V gene: TRBV6-1
CDR3 protein: CATSGGGADEQFF

J gene: TRBJ2-2
V gene: TRBV30
CDR3 protein: CAGYSGTGELFF

J gene: TRBJ2-2
V gene: TRBV4-3
CDR3 protein: CASSQVRGQGTGELFF

J gene: TRBJ2-2
V gene: TRBV6-5
CDR3 protein: CASSYGANTGELFF

J gene: TRBJ2-1
V gene: TRBV10-3
CDR3 protein: CASNDVSSYNEQFF

J gene: TRBJ2-3
V gene: TRBV28
CDR3 protein: CARSRWGGTDTQYF

J gene: TRBJ2-1
V gene: TRBV14
CDR3 protein: CASSQDWVGNEQFF

J gene: TRBJ2-1
V gene: TRBV27
CDR3 protein: CASGLTSGSYTVPYNEQFF

J gene: TRBJ2-1
V gene: TRBV11-2
CDR3 protein: CASGWALNEQFF

J gene: TRBJ1-4
V gene: TRBV27
CDR3 protein: CASTPRHSTGWDYEKLFF

J gene: TRBJ2-5
V gene: TRBV6-5
CDR3 protein: CASSSLGETQYF